These 2 T cell receptor beta chains came from one sample sequenced in a study of blood T cells in healthy people across ages. With a J-beta primer mix and a sample-barcoded 5' primer, a second PCR ran roughly 6 to 11 cycles. Using its own MiXCR run on the 5' RACE reads, TCRdb lists one record per CDR3 protein. The data hold some 760,000 distinct CDR3 sequences, with 20% to 25% observed a single time. These data were likewise used in another study, on T cells of mothers and their children.

Sequencing used blood. These receptors were collected from a boy under 18 in good health.

The chain has TRBV24-1 and TRBJ1-2, with D perhaps TRBD1 (6 bases). In germline, CDR1 is KGHDR, CDR2 SFDVKD. V was shortened by 2 bases and J by 4 bases, with 10 bases between the two germline ends. This CDR3 region has 14 residues. The chain's CDR3 is CATSDSGVAYGYTF. In nucleotides, the CDR3 is TGTGCCACCAGTGATTCAGGGGTCGCCTATGGCTACACCTTC.

The V call is TRBV25-1, the J call TRBJ2-2; D possibly matches TRBD1 or TRBD2 (5 bases each). This CDR3 has 16 residues. Trimming took off 4 bases at V and 1 base at J, with 13 bases between the two ends. Germline V CDR1 and CDR2: MGHDK, SYGVNS. CDR3 sequence (DNA): TGTGCCAGCAGTGGAACGGGACGGGAGAACACCGGGGAGCTGTTTTTT. Its protein is CASSGTGRENTGELFF.